Detailed here is one T cell receptor beta chain. Germline loops: CDR1 SGHNT, CDR2 YYREEE (reference sequence). This CDR3 has 12 residues. V was trimmed by 4 bases and J by 7 bases, leaving 11 bases between them. These data belong to a study of blood T cell repertoires in COVID-19. On the study more broadly: Samples taken during acute and convalescent COVID-19 were collected in the United States, Italy and Spain. PBMCs, B-cell-depleted T cells, or T cells provided the cDNA or gDNA that made up the material.

As handled by the study authors: Amplification with reference gene primers provided the estimates of nucleated cell counts. Here immunoSEQ multiplex PCR was the method, and the copy in TCRdb shows in-frame clones only, minus some. Clone size and the V and J calls come from that table; the DNA yielded D and trimming. Among 180,000 or so clones, about 85% were seen once, and the ten largest hold roughly 7.7%. The V and J genes are TRBV5-4 and TRBJ1-1; D is unresolved. This clonotype originated in a woman between 55 and 75 years old with acute or convalescent COVID-19. Sequencing was done on a sample of peripheral blood. The CDR3 region is CASSQREGEAFF. CDR3 coding DNA: TGTGCCAGCAGCCAAAGGGAGGGTGAAGCTTTCTTT. Supplemented by reference TRBV5-4 and TRBJ1-1, the full variable domain reads ETGVTQSPTHLIKTRGQQVTLRCSSQSGHNTVSWYQQALGQGPQFIFQYYREEENGRGNFPPRFSGLQFPNYSSELNVNALELDDSALYLCASSQREGEAFFGQGTRLTVV.